This T cell receptor beta chain was retrieved from a study of cytomegalovirus exposure and HLA in healthy donors. Overall study: A prior study identified 110 million or so unique TCR beta sequences from 180 million or so T cells.

CDR3 length: 14 amino acids. The V and J ends lost 2 bases and 1 base respectively, with 7 bases between them. The germline V gene has CDR1 SGHRS and CDR2 YFSETQ. Both 60 Vbeta primers and 13 Jbeta primers went into the PCR. Clones were read by immunoSEQ multiplex PCR, and TCRdb kept only the in-frame ones, dropping some. Of approximately 150,000 clones in the sample, approximately 80% are singletons; the top ten hold about 2.5%. The TCR sequence derives from a woman under 30 in good health and CMV-seropositive. Sequenced: PBMCs. This chain links TRBV5-1 with TRBJ2-1; a weak D match, TRBD2 (5 bases). Here the CDR3 DNA reads TGCGCCAGCAGCTTCGAGGGTTCCTACAATGAGCAGTTCTTC. Translating it yields CASSFEGSYNEQFF.